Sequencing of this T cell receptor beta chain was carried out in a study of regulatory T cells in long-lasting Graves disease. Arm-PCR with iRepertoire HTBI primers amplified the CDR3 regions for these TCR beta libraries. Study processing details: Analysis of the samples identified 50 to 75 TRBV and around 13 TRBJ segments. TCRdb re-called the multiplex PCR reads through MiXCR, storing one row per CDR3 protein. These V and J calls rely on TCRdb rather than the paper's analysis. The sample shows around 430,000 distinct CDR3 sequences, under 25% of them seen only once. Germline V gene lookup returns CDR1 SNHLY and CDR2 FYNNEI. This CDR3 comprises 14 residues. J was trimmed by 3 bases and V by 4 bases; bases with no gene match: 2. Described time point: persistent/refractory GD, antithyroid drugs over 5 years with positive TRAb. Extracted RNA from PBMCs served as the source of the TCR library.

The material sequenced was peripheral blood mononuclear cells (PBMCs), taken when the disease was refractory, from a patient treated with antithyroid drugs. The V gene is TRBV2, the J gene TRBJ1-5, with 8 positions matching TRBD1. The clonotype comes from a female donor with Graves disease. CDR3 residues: CASSAGGVNQPQHF. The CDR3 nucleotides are TGTGCCAGCAGTGCAGGGGGCGTCAATCAGCCCCAGCATTTT. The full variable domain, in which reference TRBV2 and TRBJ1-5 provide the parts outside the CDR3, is EPEVTQTPSHQVTQMGQEVILRCVPISNHLYFYWYRQILGQKVEFLVSFYNNEISEKSEIFDDQFSVERPDGSNFTLKIRSTKLEDSAMYFCASSAGGVNQPQHFGDGTRLSIL.